Below, 12 T cell receptor beta chains from the same sample are listed, as sequenced in a study of T cell repertoires in cytomegalovirus infection. TCRdb re-derived calls from the reads in MiXCR, one entry per CDR3 protein. This repertoire shows roughly 500,000 distinct CDR3 sequences, about 44% found once; its top ten account for 43%. These receptors lack a known antigen. Specimen: cultured PBMCs, collected from culture after CMV antigen stimulation. These receptors were collected from a human donor in good health (CMV status not recorded). Some clones in this sample may be carry-over from other donors' samples.

The chain is built from TRBV11-2 and TRBJ1-6; TRBD1 aligns across 7 bases. Trimming cost V 5 bases and J 6 bases; bases outside gene matches: 10. From germline, CDR1 is SGHAT and CDR2 FQNNGV. The CDR3 loop spans 16 amino acids. The CDR3 DNA reads TGTGCCAGCAGCCCTGACAGGGCCTCCCCTAATTCACCCCTCCACTTT. Its protein is CASSPDRASPNSPLHF.

The CDR3 sequence is CASSPVGGAQLSPYF. CDR3 in DNA: TGTGCCAGCAGTCCTGTGGGGGGAGCTCAGCTGTCCCCATATTTT. The chain is built from TRBV6-6 and TRBJ1-3; a possible D gene is TRBD1 (5 bases). Deletions cut 5 bases from V and 15 bases from J, with 26 bases between. CDR1 MNHNY and CDR2 SVGAGI come from the germline V gene (reference sequence). The CDR3 extends over 15 amino acids.

The chain employs TRBV7-6 and TRBJ2-1; 11 bases are a match to TRBD2. The V segment lost 5 bases and the J segment 9 bases; nucleotides outside the gene matches: 9. Per the germline V gene, CDR1 is SGHVS and CDR2 is FNYEAQ. The CDR3 runs to 15 residues. CDR3 sequence (DNA): TGTGCCAGCAGCCCTACTAGCGGGAGTTTCGGTGAGCAGTTCTTC. As protein: CASSPTSGSFGEQFF.

V gene TRBV20-1 combines with J gene TRBJ1-4; 9 nucleotides agree with TRBD1. This CDR3 region has 14 residues. The trim removed 6 bases at V and 7 bases at J, leaving 9 bases unmatched. Looked up from germline, CDR1 is DFQATT and CDR2 is SNEGSKA (reference sequence). The CDR3 DNA reads TGCAGTGCCCTGGTGGGACAGGGAGGTGAAAAACTGTTTTTT. Translated: CSALVGQGGEKLFF.

The gene calls are TRBV7-2 and TRBJ1-2; 10 bases fit TRBD1. The ends lost 6 bases at V and 2 bases at J; junction bases unmatched: 12. The CDR3 sequence is 17 residues long. Germline V gene lookup returns CDR1 SGHTA and CDR2 FQGNSA. The CDR3 is CASSPGTGADGNYGYTF. In DNA form, the CDR3 reads TGTGCCAGCAGTCCCGGGACAGGGGCCGACGGAAACTATGGCTACACCTTC.

The chain's CDR3 is CASSPTPAGRTYGYTF. As DNA, the CDR3 is TGTGCCAGCAGCCCGACCCCAGCAGGGAGGACATATGGCTACACCTTC. The rearrangement joins TRBV4-2 to TRBJ1-2; maybe TRBD1 (5 bases). This CDR3 has 16 residues. In germline, CDR1 is LGHNA, CDR2 YNFKEQ. V lost 4 bases to trimming and J lost 5 bases, with 20 bases between them.

This clonotype was detected only a few times. The chain recombines TRBV12-3 or TRBV12-4 with TRBJ2-1; maybe TRBD1 (9 bases). Trimming cost V 4 bases and J 9 bases, with 16 bases left between them. This CDR3 has 14 amino acids. This chain's CDR3 is CASSSGGTGTEQFF. The DNA of the CDR3 is TGTGCCAGCAGTTCGGGGGGGACAGGGACTGAGCAGTTCTTC.

This clonotype was detected a few times. This rearrangement joins TRBV6-5 to TRBJ1-4; 7 bases match TRBD1. CDR1 MNHEY and CDR2 SVGAGI come from the germline V gene. J gave up 0 bases and V 4 bases, and 8 bases lay outside the gene matches. This CDR3 has 17 residues. The CDR3 spells CASSSGQETATNEKLFF. The CDR3 region has the DNA TGTGCCAGCAGTTCAGGACAGGAGACTGCAACTAATGAAAAACTGTTTTTT.

The V call is TRBV7-2, the J call TRBJ2-1, with a tentative D call TRBD2 (7 bases). CDR3 size: 18 residues. Between the trimmed V and J ends, which lost 5 bases and 0 bases, there was a span of 20 bases. Germline-derived CDR1 and CDR2 are SGHTA and FQGNSA. The CDR3 DNA reads TGTGCCAGCAGCCCACGACCGGGGGGCGGGAACTCCTACAATGAGCAGTTCTTC. This codes for CASSPRPGGGNSYNEQFF.

In this sample, this clonotype turned up a few times. The V and J genes are TRBV18 and TRBJ2-4; possibly TRBD1 for D (5 bases). The germline V and J ends were trimmed by 3 bases and 0 bases, with 18 bases remaining between them. Germline loops: CDR1 KGHSH, CDR2 LQKENI. The CDR3 sequence is 18 residues long. The CDR3 protein is CASSPGIRTPVAKNIQYF. CDR3 coding DNA: TGTGCCAGCTCACCGGGGATCCGGACACCAGTAGCCAAAAACATTCAGTACTTC.

This clonotype was seen at least ten times. V is TRBV7-2 and J is TRBJ1-1; perhaps TRBD1 as D (6 bases). Per the germline V gene, CDR1 is SGHTA and CDR2 is FQGNSA. The CDR3 extends over 14 amino acids. V was trimmed by 5 bases and J by 1 base, leaving 11 bases between them. In nucleotides, the CDR3 is TGTGCCAGCAGCCAGGGGCCGGCGAACACTGAAGCTTTCTTT. The encoded protein is CASSQGPANTEAFF.

J is TRBJ2-5 and V is TRBV20-1; 7 bases match TRBD2. Germline V CDR1 and CDR2: DFQATT, SNEGSKA (reference sequence). CDR3 length: 13 amino acids. The V gene end was trimmed by 4 bases and the J gene end by 4 bases; junction bases not matched to a gene: 6. CDR3 region: CSATEPGGETQYF. The CDR3 DNA reads as TGCAGTGCTACAGAGCCGGGAGGAGAGACCCAGTACTTC.